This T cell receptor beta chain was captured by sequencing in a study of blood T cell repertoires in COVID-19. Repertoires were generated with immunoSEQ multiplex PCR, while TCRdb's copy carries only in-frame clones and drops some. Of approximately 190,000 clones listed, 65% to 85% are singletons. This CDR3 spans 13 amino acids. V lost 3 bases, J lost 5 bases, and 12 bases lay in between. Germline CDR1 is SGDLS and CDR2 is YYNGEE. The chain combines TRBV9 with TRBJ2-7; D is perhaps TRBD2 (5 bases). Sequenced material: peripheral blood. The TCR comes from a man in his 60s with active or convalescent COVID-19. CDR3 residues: CASSGRGQHEQYF. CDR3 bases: TGTGCCAGCAGCGGTAGAGGGCAACACGAGCAGTACTTC.